This TCR beta chain came from a study of T cell repertoires in cytomegalovirus infection. As for the study in general: Public TCR beta signatures were indicative of both CMV infection and a matching HLA type.

Each CDR3 protein gets one entry after TCRdb re-called the reads with MiXCR. The sample holds approximately 500,000 distinct CDR3 sequences; approximately 16% are singletons and the top ten take roughly 25%. Unmatched junction bases numbered 15, after V lost 6 bases and J lost 2 bases. The CDR3 extends over 18 amino acids. From germline, CDR1 is MNHEY and CDR2 SVGAGI. This receptor was obtained from a human donor in good health (CMV status not recorded). Some clones in this sample may be carry-over from other donors' samples. The V gene is TRBV6-5, the J gene TRBJ2-2; 7 bases fit TRBD2. Sequencing was done on a sample of CD8+ T cells from PBMCs. DNA for the CDR3: TGTGCCAGCAGACCCCTCCCTACTAGCGCCGAAAACACCGGGGAGCTGTTTTTT. Translated: CASRPLPTSAENTGELFF.